These T cell receptor beta chains were read from a single sample in a study of shared T cell receptors in the human thymus. TCRdb's table, derived via immunoSEQ multiplex PCR, lists solely in-frame clones and lacks some. The sample records 640,000 or so clones, about 87% being singletons. Another study also made use of these data, one on human thymus T cells.

Source material: thymocytes. These receptors originate from a boy in the first two years of life with a congenital heart defect. CDR3s include the opening cysteine and the closing phenylalanine or tryptophan. D genes are given only for firm matches. Not all rows give a size; the values are once, few, many and, for expanded clones, a class.

v_gene,d_gene,abundance,j_gene,CDR3nt,CDR3aa
TRBV29-1,-,-,TRBJ1-2,TGCAGCGTTGAGGTCGGGCGGGACCCCTGGGGCTACACCTTC,CSVEVGRDPWGYTF
TRBV5-6,TRBD2,-,TRBJ2-7,TGTGCCAGCAGCTCGCCGGGACTAGAGTCCTACGAGCAGTACTTC,CASSSPGLESYEQYF
TRBV27,-,-,TRBJ1-2,TGTGCCAGCAGTCCCGAGGATAGGGAGCACACCTTC,CASSPEDREHTF
TRBV28,-,-,TRBJ2-5,TGTGCCAGCAGCCGAAGCGAGACCCAGTACTTC,CASSRSETQYF
TRBV6-5,TRBD1,-,TRBJ1-1,TGTGCCAGCAGTCACAGGGGGCAAAACACTGAAGCTTTCTTT,CASSHRGQNTEAFF
TRBV7-8,TRBD1,-,TRBJ1-4,TGTGCCAGCAGCTTAGAGGGACAGGGAGGGGTTGCAACTAATGAAAAACTGTTTTTT,CASSLEGQGGVATNEKLFF
TRBV28,TRBD1,-,TRBJ2-1,TGTGCCAGCAGCTACGGACAGGGGGCAGGAAATGAGCAGTTCTTC,CASSYGQGAGNEQFF
TRBV7-2,TRBD2,-,TRBJ2-1,TGTGCCAGCAGCTCGGGACTAGCGGGAGGGTATGAGCAGTTCTTC,CASSSGLAGGYEQFF
TRBV13,-,-,TRBJ2-2,TGTGCCAGCAGCCAATCCGACTGGGACACCGGGGAGCTGTTTTTT,CASSQSDWDTGELFF
TRBV10-3,TRBD1,few,TRBJ2-7,TGTGCCATCAGTGACCCGAGACAGGGAGACGACGAGCAGTACTTC,CAISDPRQGDDEQYF
TRBV13,-,-,TRBJ1-6,TGTGCCAGCAGCTTCCGGGACATAACAAGGGGCCTCTATAATTCACCCCTCCACTTT,CASSFRDITRGLYNSPLHF
TRBV27,-,-,TRBJ2-2,TGTGCCAGCAGGAACCCGACAGCCCATGGGGACACCGGGGAGCTGTTTTTT,CASRNPTAHGDTGELFF
TRBV19,TRBD2,once,TRBJ2-1,TGTGCCAGTAGTTGGACTAGCGGGAGCTCCTACAATGAGCAGTTCTTC,CASSWTSGSSYNEQFF
TRBV14,TRBD1,-,TRBJ2-7,TGTGCCAGCAGCCAAGATGGGGATCGTGGACAGGGGGCGCGGGAGCAGTACTTC,CASSQDGDRGQGAREQYF
TRBV12-5,TRBD2,once,TRBJ2-3,TGTGCTAGTGGAAAAACTAGCGGGGGGCGAGATACGCAGTATTTT,CASGKTSGGRDTQYF
TRBV10-1,-,-,TRBJ2-1,TGCGCCAGCAGTACTTCTACGGGGGAGGATTCCAATGAGCAGTTCTTC,CASSTSTGEDSNEQFF
TRBV7-8,-,-,TRBJ2-3,TGTGCCAGCAGCCCTCCATCCAGGCCCCGAGATACGCAGTATTTT,CASSPPSRPRDTQYF
TRBV19,TRBD2,-,TRBJ2-7,TGTGCCAGTAGTACCCACGTTAGCGGGAGGGGATGCGAGCAGTACTTC,CASSTHVSGRGCEQYF
TRBV7-9,-,-,TRBJ1-1,TGTGCCAGCTCCACATGGGTCGGGGTAGGAAAGTTTGCTGAAGCTTTCTTT,CASSTWVGVGKFAEAFF
TRBV7-8,-,few,TRBJ2-3,TGTGCCAGCGGATGGACAAGCACAGATACGCAGTATTTT,CASGWTSTDTQYF
TRBV5-6,TRBD2,-,TRBJ2-2,TGTGCCAGCAGCCACGTACTAGCGGGAGAGACCGGGGAGCTGTTTTTT,CASSHVLAGETGELFF
TRBV2,TRBD2,-,TRBJ2-1,TGTGCCAGCAGTTCCGGGACTAACCTTCCCTACAATGAGCAGTTCTTC,CASSSGTNLPYNEQFF
TRBV19,-,-,TRBJ1-1,TGTGCCAGTAGTATAGGCGGTAACACTGAAGCTTTCTTT,CASSIGGNTEAFF
TRBV4-3,-,-,TRBJ1-1,TGCGCCAGCAGCCAAGATAGGGTACGGGGTACTGAAGCTTTCTTT,CASSQDRVRGTEAFF
TRBV10-3,TRBD1,once,TRBJ2-7,TGTGCCATCAGTGAGGTGGGGGACAGGGTTTACGAGCAGTACTTC,CAISEVGDRVYEQYF
TRBV2,-,-,TRBJ1-2,TGTGCCAGCAGCTACGAAACTGAGACAGTCCCCTATGGCTACACCTTC,CASSYETETVPYGYTF
TRBV4-1,TRBD1,-,TRBJ2-6,TGCGCCAGCAGCCAGGGCGGGACAGGGTGGCTTATTGGGGCCAACGTCCTGACTTTC,CASSQGGTGWLIGANVLTF
TRBV28,TRBD1,-,TRBJ1-5,TGTGCCAGCAGACCCGAACGGGACAGGGAACTTGGTGGGAGCAATCAGCCCCAGCATTTT,CASRPERDRELGGSNQPQHF
TRBV7-3,-,-,TRBJ1-1,TGTGCCAGCAGCTTAGCATCCAGGGGTAGGAACACTGAAGCTTTCTTT,CASSLASRGRNTEAFF
TRBV28,-,-,TRBJ1-2,TGTGCCAGCAGTTCCTCCACTTATGGCTACACCTTC,CASSSSTYGYTF
TRBV7-2,-,-,TRBJ2-1,TGTGCCAGCAGCACAGGGACCCGACGTAACTCCTACAATGAGCAGTTCTTC,CASSTGTRRNSYNEQFF
TRBV11-2,-,-,TRBJ2-7,TGTGCCAGCAGCTTACCGGGCTCCTACGAGCAGTACTTC,CASSLPGSYEQYF
TRBV5-1,-,once,TRBJ2-5,TGCGCCAGCAGCTTGGTCTACCAGGGAGAGACCCAGTACTTC,CASSLVYQGETQYF
TRBV28,-,-,TRBJ1-5,TGTGCCAGCAGTTTGGGCCACAGGGATAGCAATCAGCCCCAGCATTTT,CASSLGHRDSNQPQHF
TRBV28,-,-,TRBJ2-1,TGTGCCAGCAGTTTTGAGGAACGGGACTCTTCCTACAATGAGCAGTTCTTC,CASSFEERDSSYNEQFF
TRBV15,-,-,TRBJ1-6,TGTGCCACCAGCAGGGGGGGGGCCCGGTTGTCACCCCTCCACTTT,CATSRGGARLSPLHF
TRBV27,TRBD2,-,TRBJ2-3,TGTGCCAGCAGAACCTTTAGCGGGAGGGAAAGCACAGATACGCAGTATTTT,CASRTFSGRESTDTQYF
TRBV14,TRBD1,few,TRBJ2-1,TGTGCCAGCAGCCAAGCTAGGGGGGACAGGGAGCAGTTCTTC,CASSQARGDREQFF
TRBV4-1,TRBD2,-,TRBJ2-7,TGCGCCAGCAGCCACCAAAAGGCAAAAGCGGGAGTGTACGAGCAGTACTTC,CASSHQKAKAGVYEQYF
TRBV10-3,-,-,TRBJ1-1,TGTGCCACAAGGGAGGCTTTGAACACTGAAGCTTTCTTT,CATREALNTEAFF
TRBV28,TRBD2,-,TRBJ2-1,TGTGCCAGCAGTTCGGGACTAGCGAGCTATGAGCAGTTCTTC,CASSSGLASYEQFF
TRBV27,TRBD2,-,TRBJ2-7,TGTGCCAGCAGGCGTCACCCAGTTCTCCCTCAAACTAGCGCCATCATCGAGCAGTACTTC,CASRRHPVLPQTSAIIEQYF
TRBV28,TRBD1,-,TRBJ2-1,TGTGCCAGCAGTTTATTGGGAGAGACAGGGGGCTACAATGAGCAGTTCTTC,CASSLLGETGGYNEQFF
TRBV30,-,-,TRBJ1-5,TGTGCCTGGAGTGTGGGAGGGGATCAGCCCCAGCATTTT,CAWSVGGDQPQHF
TRBV19,TRBD1,few,TRBJ2-7,TGTGCCAGTACCCCCCTTTCCGGGACAGGACCCTACGAGCAGTACTTC,CASTPLSGTGPYEQYF
TRBV25-1,-,-,TRBJ1-5,TGTGCCAGCAGTGAATATTCAGGCCAGCCCCAGCATTTT,CASSEYSGQPQHF
TRBV6-5,TRBD2,-,TRBJ2-2,TGTGCCAGCAGGAATCGCCCGGGACTAGCGGAGTCGCTGTTTTTT,CASRNRPGLAESLFF
TRBV18,-,-,TRBJ2-4,TGTGCCAGCTCACCACCGGTCAATAGGGGATGGGGTAAAAACATTCAGTACTTC,CASSPPVNRGWGKNIQYF
TRBV19,TRBD1,-,TRBJ1-2,TGTGCCAGTAGTCACCGGGACAGGGTAGCTGGCTACACCTTC,CASSHRDRVAGYTF
TRBV25-1,-,-,TRBJ2-5,TGTGCCAGCAGTGACAGGAGGGGAAAGACCCAGTACTTC,CASSDRRGKTQYF
TRBV28,TRBD2,-,TRBJ2-5,TGTGCCAGCAGTTTACCAGCGGGGGGAGCCGGGCCACTTCGAGAGACCCAGTACTTC,CASSLPAGGAGPLRETQYF
TRBV28,-,once,TRBJ2-7,TGTGCCAGCAGTTTGGGGGGAAGAAGCTCCTACGAGCAGTACTTC,CASSLGGRSSYEQYF
TRBV6-4,TRBD2,-,TRBJ2-6,TGTGCCAGCAGTGGTCTAGCGGCAATCTCTGGGGCCAACGTCCTGACTTTC,CASSGLAAISGANVLTF
TRBV9,TRBD1,-,TRBJ2-2,TGTGCCAGCAGCGTGACAGGGGGAAGGACCGGGGAGCTGTTTTTT,CASSVTGGRTGELFF
TRBV28,TRBD1,-,TRBJ1-1,TGTGCCAGCAGTATCACAGGGGTTAACACTGAAGCTTTCTTT,CASSITGVNTEAFF
TRBV15,-,-,TRBJ1-5,TGTGCCACCAGCAGAGATCAGTTTGGGGAGAGCAATCAGCCCCAGCATTTT,CATSRDQFGESNQPQHF
TRBV19,TRBD2,-,TRBJ2-7,TGTGCCAGTAGTACCCCTCTTGGGGGAGGGCCCTACGAGCAGTACTTC,CASSTPLGGGPYEQYF
TRBV18,-,-,TRBJ1-5,TGTGCCAGCTCACCTACTGACGTTACGGAGAATCAGCCCCAGCATTTT,CASSPTDVTENQPQHF
TRBV7-9,TRBD1,-,TRBJ2-7,TGTGCCAGCAGCACATGGGCAGGGGGCCCCGAGCAGTACTTC,CASSTWAGGPEQYF